A single sample is the source of the 11 T cell receptor beta chains below, sequenced in a study of cytomegalovirus exposure and HLA in healthy donors. Amplification used 60 Vbeta primers and 13 Jbeta primers. The table came from immunoSEQ multiplex PCR; TCRdb's copy has only in-frame clones and leaves some out. The repertoire holds around 230,000 clones, with about 81% as singletons. The specimen sequenced was PBMCs. The origin of the receptors is a man aged 40-55 years in good health and CMV-seropositive.

The J gene is TRBJ2-7, the V gene TRBV5-1; D not resolved. Germline V CDR1 and CDR2: SGHRS, YFSETQ. The CDR3 spans 15 residues. Trimming shortened V by 5 bases and J by 0 bases, and 15 bases separated the two germline ends. This chain's CDR3 is CASSDPTPSSYEQYV. CDR3 DNA: TGCGCCAGCAGTGATCCTACTCCTAGCTCCTACGAGCAGTACGTC.

The chain combines TRBV27 with TRBJ2-7, with 11 bases fitting TRBD2. The germline gives CDR1 MNHEY, CDR2 SMNVEV (reference sequence). The V gene end was trimmed by 0 bases and the J gene end by 9 bases; junction bases not matched to a gene: 7. There are 15 residues in the CDR3. The CDR3 reads CASSLSVAGGPVQYF. The CDR3 region has the DNA TGTGCCAGCAGTTTATCGGTAGCGGGAGGGCCGGTGCAGTACTTC.

This clone was counted between two and nine times. This chain uses TRBV5-1 with TRBJ2-7, with 9 bases that match TRBD1. The ends lost 4 bases at V and 5 bases at J; junction bases unmatched: 7. Germline lookup yields CDR1 SGHRS and CDR2 YFSETQ. The CDR3 has 14 amino acids. Written as DNA, the CDR3 is TGCGCCAGCAGCCAACAGGGGGCTTATAACGAGCAGTACTTC. Translation: CASSQQGAYNEQYF.

The chain joins TRBV27 to TRBJ1-2; 10 nucleotides agree with TRBD1. There are 17 residues in the CDR3. V lost 5 bases and J lost 1; bases outside the gene matches: 10. Germline lookup yields CDR1 MNHEY and CDR2 SMNVEV (reference sequence). CDR3 bases: TGTGCCAGCAGTAGCATTGGGACAGGGGATTTTAACTATGGCTACACCTTC. Its translation: CASSSIGTGDFNYGYTF.

The chain carries TRBV11-3 and TRBJ1-2; unclear D gene. Trimming pared 1 base from V and 2 bases from J, leaving 8 bases between. The CDR3 consists of 14 residues. The V gene's germline CDR1 is SGHNT and CDR2 YENEEA. The CDR3 here is CASSLGAGNYGYTF. In DNA form, the CDR3 reads TGTGCCAGCAGCTTAGGCGCAGGAAACTATGGCTACACCTTC.

The genes are TRBV12-5 and TRBJ2-1, with 12 bases matching TRBD2. This CDR3 is built from 15 residues. The ends lost 0 bases at V and 7 bases at J; junction bases unmatched: 1. Germline V gene sequence: CDR1 LGHNT, CDR2 FRNRAP. The CDR3, as DNA: TGTGCTAGTGGTTTGGTACTAGCGGGAGGAAATGAGCAGTTCTTC. Protein sequence: CASGLVLAGGNEQFF. Full variable domain (outside the CDR3, taken from reference TRBV12-5 and TRBJ2-1): DARVTQTPRHKVTEMGQEVTMRCQPILGHNTVFWYRQTMMQGLELLAYFRNRAPLDDSGMPKDRFSAEMPDATLATLKIQPSEPRDSAVYFCASGLVLAGGNEQFFGPGTRLTVL.

The rearrangement joins TRBV28 to TRBJ2-2, with D possibly being TRBD2 (5 bases). The CDR3 runs 15 residues. The V gene lost 2 bases and the J gene lost 7 bases, with 14 bases spanning the gap. Germline V CDR1 and CDR2: MDHEN, SYDVKM. CDR3 nucleotides: TGTGCCAGCAGTTTAGTGGCCGCAAGCGGCGGGGAGCTGTTTTTT. It is translated as CASSLVAASGGELFF.

V usage is TRBV25-1 and J usage is TRBJ2-5; D gene unclear. The CDR3 length is 14 residues. Germline assignment: CDR1 MGHDK and CDR2 SYGVNS. The V end lost 2 bases, the J end lost 5 bases, and 12 bases lay between the germline ends. CDR3 DNA: TGTGCCAGCAGTGAAAAACGGTTCTTGGAGACCCAGTACTTC. Translating it yields CASSEKRFLETQYF.

The chain links TRBV15 to TRBJ2-1; 8 bases fit TRBD2. The CDR3 is 14 residues long. Trimming took 9 bases from V and 4 from J; bases not matched to a gene: 8. The germline V gene has CDR1 LNHNV and CDR2 YYDKDF (reference sequence). The CDR3 is CATAAGGTYNEQFF. As DNA, the CDR3 is TGTGCCACGGCGGCGGGAGGAACTTACAATGAGCAGTTCTTC.

This rearrangement joins TRBV6-5 to TRBJ1-1; D gene unclear. The germline V and J ends were trimmed by 4 bases and 2 bases, with 8 bases remaining between them. The CDR3 extends over 13 amino acids. Germline V gene sequence: CDR1 MNHEY, CDR2 SVGAGI. For the CDR3, the DNA is TGTGCCAGCAGTTTTACACGAAACACTGAAGCTTTCTTT. Protein product: CASSFTRNTEAFF.

The V and J genes are TRBV2 and TRBJ1-5; the match to TRBD1 covers 7 bases. The germline V gene encodes CDR1 SNHLY and CDR2 FYNNEI. J was trimmed by 1 base and V by 5 bases; bases with no gene match: 5. The CDR3 loop spans 15 amino acids. CDR3 coding DNA: TGTGCCAGCAGTTCACGACAGGGAAGCAATCAGCCCCAGCATTTT. Translating gives CASSSRQGSNQPQHF.